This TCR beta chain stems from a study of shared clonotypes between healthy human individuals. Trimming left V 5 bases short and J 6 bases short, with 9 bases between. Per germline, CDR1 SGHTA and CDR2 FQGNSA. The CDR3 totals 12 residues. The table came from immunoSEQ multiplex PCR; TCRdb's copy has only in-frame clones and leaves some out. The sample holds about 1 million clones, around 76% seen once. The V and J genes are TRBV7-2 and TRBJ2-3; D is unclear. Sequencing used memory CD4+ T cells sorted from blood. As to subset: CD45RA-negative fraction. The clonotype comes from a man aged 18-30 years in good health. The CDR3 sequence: CASSSDLDTQYF. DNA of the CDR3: TGTGCCAGCAGCAGCGACTTGGATACGCAGTATTTT.